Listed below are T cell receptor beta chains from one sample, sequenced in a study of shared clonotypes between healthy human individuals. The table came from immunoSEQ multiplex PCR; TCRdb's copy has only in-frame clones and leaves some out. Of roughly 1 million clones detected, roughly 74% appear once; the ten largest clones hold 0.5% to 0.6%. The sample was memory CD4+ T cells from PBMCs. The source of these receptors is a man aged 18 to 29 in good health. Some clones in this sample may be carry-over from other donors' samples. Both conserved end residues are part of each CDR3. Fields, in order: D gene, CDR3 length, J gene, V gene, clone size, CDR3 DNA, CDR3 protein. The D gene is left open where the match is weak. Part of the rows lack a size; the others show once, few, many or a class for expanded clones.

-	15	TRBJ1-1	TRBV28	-	TGTGCCAGCAGTTACTCCGTGGTCATGAACACTGAAGCTTTCTTT	CASSYSVVMNTEAFF
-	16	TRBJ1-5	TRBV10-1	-	TGCGCCAGCAGTGAGTCGATAGATCCCGTTAATCAGCCCCAGCATTTT	CASSESIDPVNQPQHF
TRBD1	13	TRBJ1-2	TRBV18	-	TGTGCCAGCTCATCGGAGCCAGGGGGAGGCTACACCTTC	CASSSEPGGGYTF
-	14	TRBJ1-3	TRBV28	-	TGTGCCAGCAGTTCCACAGGGCTGGGAAACACCATATATTTT	CASSSTGLGNTIYF
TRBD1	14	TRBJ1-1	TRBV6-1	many	TGTGCCAGCAGGAGCAGGGGGGTAAACACTGAAGCTTTCTTT	CASRSRGVNTEAFF
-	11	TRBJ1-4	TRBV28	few	TGTGCCAGCAGTTTACGGGAAAAACTGTTTTTT	CASSLREKLFF
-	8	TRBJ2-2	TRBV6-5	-	TGTGCCTCCCCGGAGCTGTTTTTT	CASPELFF
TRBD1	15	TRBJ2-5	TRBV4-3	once	TGCGCCAGCAGCCCCGGGACAGGCGACCAAGAGACCCAGTACTTC	CASSPGTGDQETQYF
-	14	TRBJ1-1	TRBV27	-	TGTGCCAGCAGTTTTACAGTCTTGAACACTGAAGCTTTCTTT	CASSFTVLNTEAFF
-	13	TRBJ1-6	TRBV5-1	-	TGCGCCAGCAGCTTGGCACCCAATTCACCCCTCCACTTT	CASSLAPNSPLHF
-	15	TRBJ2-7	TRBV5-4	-	TGTGCCAGCAGCAAGGCGGGACACAAGATCTACGAGCAGTACTTC	CASSKAGHKIYEQYF
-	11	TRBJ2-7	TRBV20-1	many	TGCAGTGCTACGATTCCACCCGAGCAGTACTTC	CSATIPPEQYF
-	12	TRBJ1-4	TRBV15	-	TGTGCCACCAGCAGAGATGGGGAAAAACTGTTTTTT	CATSRDGEKLFF
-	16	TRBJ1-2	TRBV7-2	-	TGTGCCAGCAGCCGGACCGCAGGGCGCGGTGGGTATGGCTACACCTTC	CASSRTAGRGGYGYTF
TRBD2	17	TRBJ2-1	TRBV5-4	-	TGTGCCAGCAGCCAAGGACTAGCGGGAGGGCTTGGCAATGAGCAGTTCTTC	CASSQGLAGGLGNEQFF
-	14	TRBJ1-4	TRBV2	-	TGTGCCAGCACCGGGGCCCTCGGAGTCGAAAAACTGTTTTTT	CASTGALGVEKLFF
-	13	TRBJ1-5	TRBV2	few	TGTGCCAGCAGTGAAGCCAGGGACCAGCCCCAGCATTTT	CASSEARDQPQHF
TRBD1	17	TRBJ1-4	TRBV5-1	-	TGCGCCAGCAGCTCGGAAGGGACAGGGAGAAAAGGTGAAAAACTGTTTTTT	CASSSEGTGRKGEKLFF
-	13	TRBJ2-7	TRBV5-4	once	TGTGCCAGCAGCTTGGCAGGGACTGACGAGCAGTACTTC	CASSLAGTDEQYF
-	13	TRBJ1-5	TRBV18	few	TGTGCCAGCTCACCTTTCGGTAGGCAGCCCCAGCATTTT	CASSPFGRQPQHF
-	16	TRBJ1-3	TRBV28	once	TGTGCCAGCAGTTTGGTAGGCAGGTTCTCTGGAAACACCATATATTTT	CASSLVGRFSGNTIYF
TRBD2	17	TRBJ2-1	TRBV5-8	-	TGTGCCAGCAGCTCAAAAAGGCAAGCGGGAGGGCCTAATGAGCAGTTCTTC	CASSSKRQAGGPNEQFF
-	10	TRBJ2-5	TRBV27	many	TGTGCCAGCGGCTTAATGCCCCAGTACTTC	CASGLMPQYF
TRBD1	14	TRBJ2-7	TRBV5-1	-	TGCGCCAGCAGCTGGGGTGGACAGGGGGCGGAGCAGTACTTC	CASSWGGQGAEQYF
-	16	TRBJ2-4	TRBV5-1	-	TGCGCCAGCAGCTTGGGGACAGAATTAGCCAAAAACATTCAGTACTTC	CASSLGTELAKNIQYF
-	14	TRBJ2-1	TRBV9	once	TGTGCCAGCAGCGTAGATTCGGGCGGGAATGAGCAGTTCTTC	CASSVDSGGNEQFF
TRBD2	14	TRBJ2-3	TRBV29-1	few	TGCAGCGCCCTTAAGGGAGGGGCCGGGGATACGCAGTATTTT	CSALKGGAGDTQYF
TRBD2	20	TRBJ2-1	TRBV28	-	TGTGCCAGCAGCCGCGGGACTAGCGGGAGTCGGACCCTCCCCTACAATGAGCAGTTCTTC	CASSRGTSGSRTLPYNEQFF
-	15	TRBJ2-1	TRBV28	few	TGTGCCAGCAGGGACGGGGGGCGGTCAATCGATGAGCAGTTCTTC	CASRDGGRSIDEQFF
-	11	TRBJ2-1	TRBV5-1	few	TGCGCCAGCAGCTTGGGAAATGAGCAGTTCTTC	CASSLGNEQFF
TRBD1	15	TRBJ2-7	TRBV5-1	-	TGCGCCAGCAGCTTGCTGGGACAGGGGACGGGCGAGCAGTACTTC	CASSLLGQGTGEQYF
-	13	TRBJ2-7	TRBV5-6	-	TGTGCCAGCAGCGGGGACCTATCCTACGAGCAGTACTTC	CASSGDLSYEQYF
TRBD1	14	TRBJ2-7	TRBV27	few	TGTGCCAGCAGTTGGACAGGGGGCTCCTACGAGCAGTACTTC	CASSWTGGSYEQYF
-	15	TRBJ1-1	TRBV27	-	TGTGCCAGCAGCCCAAACGGGAGGGCGAGGACTGAAGCTTTCTTT	CASSPNGRARTEAFF
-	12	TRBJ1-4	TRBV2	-	TGTGCCAGCAGTGGGCAGCATGAAAAACTGTTTTTT	CASSGQHEKLFF
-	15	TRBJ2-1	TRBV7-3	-	TGTGCCAGCAGCTTAACAGGGGACTCCTACAATGAGCAGTTCTTC	CASSLTGDSYNEQFF
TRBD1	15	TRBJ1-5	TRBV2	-	TGTGCCAGCAGCTCTCAGGGGGCGGTGAATCAGCCCCAGCATTTT	CASSSQGAVNQPQHF
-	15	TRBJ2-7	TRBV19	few	TGTGCCAGTAGTATAAGTGGGAGCGGAGCGTACGAGCAGTACTTC	CASSISGSGAYEQYF
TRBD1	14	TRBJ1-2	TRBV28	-	TGTGCCAGCAGTTCAGGGGGCGCTATCTATGGCTACACCTTC	CASSSGGAIYGYTF
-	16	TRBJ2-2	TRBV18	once	TGTGCCAGCTCACCACAGGGACTCTTCAACACCGGGGAGCTGTTTTTT	CASSPQGLFNTGELFF
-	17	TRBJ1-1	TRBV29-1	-	TGCAGCGTTGTTGGAGTATTTGGGGCCAACAAAAACACTGAAGCTTTCTTT	CSVVGVFGANKNTEAFF
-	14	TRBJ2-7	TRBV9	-	TGTGCCAGCAGCGTTTCTCCCCTGCGGGACGAGCAGTACTTC	CASSVSPLRDEQYF
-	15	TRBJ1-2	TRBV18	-	TGTGCCAGCTCACCAGTTGCGGGGCTATCACGTGGCTACACCTTC	CASSPVAGLSRGYTF
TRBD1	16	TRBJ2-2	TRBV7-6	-	TGTGCCAGCAGCTTACAACAGGGGCTTAACACCGGGGAGCTGTTTTTT	CASSLQQGLNTGELFF
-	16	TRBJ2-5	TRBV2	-	TGTGCCAGCAGTGGGTCATCGGGGTTCGTTGTTGAGACCCAGTACTTC	CASSGSSGFVVETQYF
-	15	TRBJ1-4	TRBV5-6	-	TGTGCCAGCACAAACACCGGGACACGGAATGAAAAACTGTTTTTT	CASTNTGTRNEKLFF
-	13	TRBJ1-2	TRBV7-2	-	TGTGCCAGCAGCTTAGGGGGGAGCTATGGCTACACCTTC	CASSLGGSYGYTF
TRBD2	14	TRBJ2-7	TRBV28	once	TGTGCCAGCAGTCGGCTAGCGGGAGGCTCCGAGCAGTACTTC	CASSRLAGGSEQYF
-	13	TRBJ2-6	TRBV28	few	TGTGCCAGCAGGCGCTCTGGGGCCAACGTCCTGACTTTC	CASRRSGANVLTF
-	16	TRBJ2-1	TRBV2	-	TGTGCCAGCAGTGAAGATAGCTGGGGCTCCTACAATGAGCAGTTCTTC	CASSEDSWGSYNEQFF
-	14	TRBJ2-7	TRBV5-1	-	TGCGCCAGCAGCTTGGGGCAGGTTTCCTACGAGCAGTACTTC	CASSLGQVSYEQYF
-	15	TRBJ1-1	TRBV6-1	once	TGTGCCAGCAGTGAGGGGGGGGCTCTGAACACTGAAGCTTTCTTT	CASSEGGALNTEAFF
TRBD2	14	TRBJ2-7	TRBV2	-	TGTGCCAGCAGCGTAGCGGGAGGACCCTACGAGCAGTACTTC	CASSVAGGPYEQYF
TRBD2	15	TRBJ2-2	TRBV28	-	TGTGCCAGCCGACTGGCGGGAGCGAACACCGGGGAGCTGTTTTTT	CASRLAGANTGELFF
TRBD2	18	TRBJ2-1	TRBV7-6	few	TGTGCCAGCAGCTTAGCCCCCTGGGCGGGAGATTTCTACAATGAGCAGTTCTTC	CASSLAPWAGDFYNEQFF
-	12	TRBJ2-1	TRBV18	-	TGTGCCAGCTCACCAACTGGCAATGAGCAGTTCTTC	CASSPTGNEQFF
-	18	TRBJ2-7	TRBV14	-	TGTGCCAGCAGCCTTTCCCCCGCTGCAGGGCGTGCGGGCTACGAGCAGTACTTC	CASSLSPAAGRAGYEQYF
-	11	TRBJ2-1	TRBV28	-	TGTGCCAGCAGTGTCTTAGGTGAGCAGTTCTTC	CASSVLGEQFF
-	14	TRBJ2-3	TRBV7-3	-	TGTGCCAGCAGCCCGGGGCCTTTCACAGATACGCAGTATTTT	CASSPGPFTDTQYF
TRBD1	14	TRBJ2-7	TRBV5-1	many	TGCGCCAGCAGCTCACAGGGGACAGTAAACGAGCAGTACTTC	CASSSQGTVNEQYF